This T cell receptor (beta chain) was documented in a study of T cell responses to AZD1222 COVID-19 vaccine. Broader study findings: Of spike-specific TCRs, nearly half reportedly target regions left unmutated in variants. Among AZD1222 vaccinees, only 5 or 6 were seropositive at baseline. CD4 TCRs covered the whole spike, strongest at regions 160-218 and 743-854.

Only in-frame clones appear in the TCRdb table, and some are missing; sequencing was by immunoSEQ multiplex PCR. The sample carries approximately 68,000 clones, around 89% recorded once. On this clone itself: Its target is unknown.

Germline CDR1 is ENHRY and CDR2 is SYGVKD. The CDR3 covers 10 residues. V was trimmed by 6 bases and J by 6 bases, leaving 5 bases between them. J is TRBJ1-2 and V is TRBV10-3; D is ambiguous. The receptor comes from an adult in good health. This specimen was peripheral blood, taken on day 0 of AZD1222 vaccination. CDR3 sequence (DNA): TGTGCCATCAGCGGGGATGGCTACACCTTC. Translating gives CAISGDGYTF.